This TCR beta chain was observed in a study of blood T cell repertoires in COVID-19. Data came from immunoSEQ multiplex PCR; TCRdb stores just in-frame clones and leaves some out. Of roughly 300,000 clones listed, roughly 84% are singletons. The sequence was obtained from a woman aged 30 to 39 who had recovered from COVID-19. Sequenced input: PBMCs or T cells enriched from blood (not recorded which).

The CDR3 region has the DNA TGCGCCAGCAGCATCGGGACAGGGGAGACTAATGAAAAACTGTTTTTT. Its translation: CASSIGTGETNEKLFF. The chain combines TRBV5-1 with TRBJ1-4, with 10 positions matching TRBD1. The junction had 5 bases not matched to a gene; V was cut back by 4 bases and J by 2 bases. Germline CDR1 SGHRS, CDR2 YFSETQ. The CDR3 has 16 residues.